Only one count was recorded for the clone carrying this T cell receptor beta chain. What it recognizes is unknown. This entry is derived from a study of cytomegalovirus exposure and HLA in healthy donors. Findings and caveats of the study: It is likely that the observed cluster of highly shared sequence variants was a sequencing artifact. Listed as cytomegalovirus-associated were over 150 TCR beta chains. As confirmed in vitro, three CMV-associated chains were specific for CMV antigens.

The primer mix had 60 Vbeta and 13 Jbeta primers. Profiled with immunoSEQ multiplex PCR; TCRdb holds only in-frame clones, not every one. Of about 130,000 clones listed, over 70% are singletons. Donors sampled were nominally healthy, though unrecorded immune exposures were likely. CDR1 and CDR2 from the germline V gene are SEHNR and FQNEAQ (reference sequence). Trimming shortened V by 3 bases and J by 11 bases, and 23 bases separated the two germline ends. CDR3 size: 16 residues. The specimen was PBMCs. This rearrangement joins TRBV7-9 to TRBJ1-5; D is uncertain. The clonotype originates from a man aged 25 to 45 in good health and CMV-seronegative. The CDR3 loop reads CASSFSSALRTGSQHF. The CDR3 nucleotides are TGTGCCAGCAGCTTTTCCTCGGCCCTCCGCACCGGGTCCCAGCATTTT.